This is a list of T cell receptor beta chains from one sample in a study of shared clonotypes between healthy human individuals. TCRdb's table, derived via immunoSEQ multiplex PCR, lists solely in-frame clones and lacks some. The data contain approximately 2,000,000 clones, 80% to 95% of them seen just once; the ten biggest clones take up around 0.35%. Sequencing was done on a sample of naive CD4+ T cells from PBMCs. These receptors were taken from a man younger than 35 in good health. Some clones in this sample may be carry-over from other donors' samples. The CDR3 runs from the conserved cysteine through the conserved F or W. Fields, in order: D gene, CDR3 length, V gene, clone size, J gene, CDR3 protein. D genes are given only for firm matches. Only some rows state a clone size, as once, few, many or a class for expanded clones.

D gene: -
CDR3 length: 15
V gene: TRBV2
clone size: -
J gene: TRBJ1-1
CDR3 protein: CASSDRGRGEGFAFF

D gene: -
CDR3 length: 14
V gene: TRBV7-6
clone size: -
J gene: TRBJ2-7
CDR3 protein: CASSFQDGDYEQYF

D gene: -
CDR3 length: 11
V gene: TRBV28
clone size: -
J gene: TRBJ2-7
CDR3 protein: CASSSLYEQYF

D gene: TRBD1
CDR3 length: 16
V gene: TRBV7-9
clone size: once
J gene: TRBJ1-2
CDR3 protein: CASSPLGQGGSYGYTF

D gene: -
CDR3 length: 11
V gene: TRBV30
clone size: -
J gene: TRBJ2-2
CDR3 protein: CAWSDWRELFF

D gene: -
CDR3 length: 14
V gene: TRBV4-3
clone size: -
J gene: TRBJ2-1
CDR3 protein: CASSQDQQYNEQFF

D gene: -
CDR3 length: 14
V gene: TRBV5-1
clone size: -
J gene: TRBJ2-7
CDR3 protein: CASSLASSSYEQYF

D gene: -
CDR3 length: 15
V gene: TRBV28
clone size: -
J gene: TRBJ2-1
CDR3 protein: CASSLWGFGVNEQFF

D gene: -
CDR3 length: 16
V gene: TRBV28
clone size: -
J gene: TRBJ1-1
CDR3 protein: CASSSLVLGGNTEAFF

D gene: -
CDR3 length: 14
V gene: TRBV5-1
clone size: -
J gene: TRBJ1-5
CDR3 protein: CASSPGGADQPQHF

D gene: TRBD1
CDR3 length: 15
V gene: TRBV9
clone size: -
J gene: TRBJ2-5
CDR3 protein: CASSAEGTGRETQYF

D gene: TRBD1
CDR3 length: 14
V gene: TRBV5-4
clone size: -
J gene: -
CDR3 protein: CASSSDLTGAEQYF

D gene: -
CDR3 length: 14
V gene: TRBV5-1
clone size: -
J gene: TRBJ2-6
CDR3 protein: CASSRYSGANVLTF

D gene: -
CDR3 length: 14
V gene: TRBV28
clone size: -
J gene: TRBJ1-2
CDR3 protein: CASSFERLRYGYTF

D gene: -
CDR3 length: 15
V gene: TRBV6-5
clone size: once
J gene: TRBJ2-5
CDR3 protein: CASIRRPHLRETQYF

D gene: -
CDR3 length: 13
V gene: TRBV2
clone size: -
J gene: TRBJ2-1
CDR3 protein: CASGSGPYNEQFF

D gene: -
CDR3 length: 15
V gene: TRBV5-1
clone size: -
J gene: TRBJ2-7
CDR3 protein: CASSLLGVPGDEQYF

D gene: -
CDR3 length: 14
V gene: TRBV11-2
clone size: -
J gene: TRBJ2-4
CDR3 protein: CASSLLVAKNIQYF

D gene: -
CDR3 length: 14
V gene: TRBV6-5
clone size: -
J gene: TRBJ1-2
CDR3 protein: CASRGGASIGGYTF

D gene: -
CDR3 length: 15
V gene: TRBV18
clone size: -
J gene: TRBJ1-4
CDR3 protein: CASSPSEGWGEKLFF

D gene: -
CDR3 length: 15
V gene: TRBV28
clone size: -
J gene: TRBJ2-7
CDR3 protein: CASSLYRVSSYEQYF

D gene: TRBD1
CDR3 length: 19
V gene: TRBV2
clone size: -
J gene: TRBJ2-7
CDR3 protein: CASRGTPGDRGTASYEQYF

D gene: -
CDR3 length: 13
V gene: TRBV19
clone size: -
J gene: TRBJ1-1
CDR3 protein: CASSMGPGAEAFF

D gene: -
CDR3 length: 14
V gene: TRBV28
clone size: -
J gene: TRBJ1-4
CDR3 protein: CASTSPSPNEKLFF

D gene: TRBD1
CDR3 length: 16
V gene: TRBV6-4
clone size: -
J gene: TRBJ1-2
CDR3 protein: CASSDSPTGGYSGYTF

D gene: TRBD1
CDR3 length: 15
V gene: TRBV7-9
clone size: -
J gene: TRBJ2-7
CDR3 protein: CASSLGDRALGEQYF

D gene: -
CDR3 length: 15
V gene: TRBV7-3
clone size: -
J gene: TRBJ2-3
CDR3 protein: CASSPTPSSADTQYF

D gene: TRBD1
CDR3 length: 15
V gene: TRBV6-1
clone size: -
J gene: TRBJ1-5
CDR3 protein: CASSGQGAGNQPQHF

D gene: TRBD1
CDR3 length: 15
V gene: TRBV5-1
clone size: -
J gene: TRBJ1-4
CDR3 protein: CASSSRDRGYEKLFF

D gene: -
CDR3 length: 14
V gene: TRBV5-4
clone size: -
J gene: TRBJ2-1
CDR3 protein: CASSFDYYGGEQFF

D gene: TRBD1
CDR3 length: 16
V gene: TRBV4-3
clone size: -
J gene: TRBJ1-4
CDR3 protein: CASSQDFQGANEKLFF

D gene: -
CDR3 length: 14
V gene: TRBV7-3
clone size: -
J gene: TRBJ2-7
CDR3 protein: CASSRNGPTNEQYF

D gene: TRBD1
CDR3 length: 15
V gene: TRBV18
clone size: once
J gene: TRBJ2-5
CDR3 protein: CASSPGWTGLETQYF

D gene: -
CDR3 length: 14
V gene: TRBV5-1
clone size: -
J gene: TRBJ2-1
CDR3 protein: CASSLQIQNNEQFF

D gene: -
CDR3 length: 15
V gene: TRBV28
clone size: -
J gene: -
CDR3 protein: CASSPPGQGGYEQYF

D gene: -
CDR3 length: 15
V gene: TRBV4-2
clone size: -
J gene: TRBJ1-4
CDR3 protein: CASSQAKAANEKLFF

D gene: -
CDR3 length: 15
V gene: TRBV27
clone size: -
J gene: TRBJ1-1
CDR3 protein: CASSPWTVMNTEAFF

D gene: TRBD1
CDR3 length: 14
V gene: TRBV5-1
clone size: -
J gene: TRBJ1-2
CDR3 protein: CASSGRTGVNGYTF

D gene: TRBD2
CDR3 length: 16
V gene: TRBV11-2
clone size: once
J gene: TRBJ2-2
CDR3 protein: CASRSPGLAATGELFF

D gene: -
CDR3 length: 19
V gene: TRBV6-4
clone size: -
J gene: TRBJ1-3
CDR3 protein: CASIASFSARGRGRDTIYF

D gene: TRBD1
CDR3 length: 13
V gene: TRBV5-1
clone size: -
J gene: TRBJ1-2
CDR3 protein: CASSLDTGAGYTF

D gene: -
CDR3 length: 16
V gene: TRBV7-8
clone size: -
J gene: TRBJ2-3
CDR3 protein: CASTPRWGLATDTQYF

D gene: TRBD1
CDR3 length: 14
V gene: TRBV6-5
clone size: -
J gene: TRBJ2-5
CDR3 protein: CASRRQGLGETQYF

D gene: -
CDR3 length: 16
V gene: TRBV27
clone size: -
J gene: TRBJ2-2
CDR3 protein: CASSRQPPANTGELFF

D gene: TRBD2
CDR3 length: 14
V gene: TRBV7-2
clone size: -
J gene: TRBJ2-7
CDR3 protein: CASSSGSVPYEQYF

D gene: -
CDR3 length: 15
V gene: TRBV30
clone size: -
J gene: TRBJ2-7
CDR3 protein: CAWSGGGRSSYEQYF

D gene: TRBD1
CDR3 length: 16
V gene: TRBV5-4
clone size: -
J gene: TRBJ2-4
CDR3 protein: CASSPGGQGTVDIQYF

D gene: -
CDR3 length: 15
V gene: TRBV6-4
clone size: -
J gene: TRBJ2-1
CDR3 protein: CASSVDEVRINEQFF

D gene: TRBD1
CDR3 length: 13
V gene: TRBV19
clone size: once
J gene: TRBJ1-1
CDR3 protein: CASSIDRGTEAFF

D gene: -
CDR3 length: 14
V gene: TRBV4-1
clone size: -
J gene: TRBJ1-6
CDR3 protein: CASSPPGENSPLHF